This TCR beta chain is drawn from a study of graft-versus-host responses after intestinal transplantation. Study results and limitations: The highest levels of circulating GvH clones went along with early declines in HvG clones after transplant.

As for this clone: Its antigen is currently unknown.

Some clones are missing from TCRdb's copy, which holds only in-frame ones; the method was immunoSEQ multiplex PCR. Of 80,000 to 100,000 clones in the sample, approximately 90% were seen once. The CDR3 is 15 amino acids. Trimming at V came to 2 bases and at J to 3 bases, leaving 6 bases not matched to a gene. Germline V gives CDR1 MNHEY, CDR2 SVGAGI. The TCR comes from a human donor who received an intestinal transplant. J is TRBJ2-5 and V is TRBV6-5; 7 nucleotides agree with TRBD2. The sample in question was unstimulated CD4+ T cells sorted from spleen or lymph node cells, obtained before intestinal transplant. CDR3 bases: TGTGCCAGCAGTTACGCCACAGCGGGGAAAGAGACCCAGTACTTC. Its protein product is CASSYATAGKETQYF.